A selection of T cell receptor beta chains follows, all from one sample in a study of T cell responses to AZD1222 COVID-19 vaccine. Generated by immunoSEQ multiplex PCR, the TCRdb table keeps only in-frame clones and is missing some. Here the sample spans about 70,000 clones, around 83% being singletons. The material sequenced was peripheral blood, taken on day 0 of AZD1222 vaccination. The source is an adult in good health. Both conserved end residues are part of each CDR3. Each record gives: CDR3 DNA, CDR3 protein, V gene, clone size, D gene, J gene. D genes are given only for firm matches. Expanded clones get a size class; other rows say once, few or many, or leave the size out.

DNA: TGTGCCAGCAGCCCGACAGTCTCCTACGAGCAGTACTTC; CDR3: CASSPTVSYEQYF; V: TRBV7-8; size: NA; D: NA; J: TRBJ2-7
DNA: TGCGCCAGCAGCCAGACGGGGGCAGAGAATTCACCCCTCCACTTT; CDR3: CASSQTGAENSPLHF; V: TRBV5-1; size: once; D: NA; J: TRBJ1-6
DNA: TGCAGTGCTAGTCCCCGGAACCAAGAGACCCAGTACTTC; CDR3: CSASPRNQETQYF; V: TRBV20-1; size: NA; D: NA; J: TRBJ2-5
DNA: TGCGCCAGCAGTGAGAACTCCGGCTCGGGCTACACCTTC; CDR3: CASSENSGSGYTF; V: TRBV10-2; size: NA; D: NA; J: TRBJ1-2
DNA: TGTGCCTGGATTCCGGGGAACACTGAAGCTTTCTTT; CDR3: CAWIPGNTEAFF; V: TRBV30; size: NA; D: NA; J: TRBJ1-1
DNA: TGTGCCAGCAGCCAAGGGCGGGGGGAGAGGGATACGCAGTATTTT; CDR3: CASSQGRGERDTQYF; V: TRBV3-1/TRBV3-2; size: NA; D: TRBD2; J: TRBJ2-3
DNA: TGTGCCAGCAGTTTTACGATAGCGGGGGAGACCTACAATGAGCAGTTCTTC; CDR3: CASSFTIAGETYNEQFF; V: TRBV28; size: once; D: TRBD2; J: TRBJ2-1
DNA: TGTGCCAGCAGCGACCCAGGGGGTTCCAAAAACATTCAGTACTTC; CDR3: CASSDPGGSKNIQYF; V: TRBV3-1/TRBV3-2; size: NA; D: TRBD1; J: TRBJ2-4
DNA: TGTGCCAGTAGCGGGAATCTGAATCAGCCCCAGCATTTT; CDR3: CASSGNLNQPQHF; V: TRBV2; size: NA; D: NA; J: TRBJ1-5
DNA: TGTGCCAGCAGCGACAGGGGGCTTGGGGAGCAGTTCTTC; CDR3: CASSDRGLGEQFF; V: TRBV2; size: NA; D: TRBD1; J: TRBJ2-1
DNA: TGTGCCAGCAAAGTAGCAGGGTTGAAAGGGTGGGGCACTGAAGCTTTCTTT; CDR3: CASKVAGLKGWGTEAFF; V: TRBV27; size: NA; D: NA; J: TRBJ1-1
DNA: TGTGCCAGCAGCGCCTGGGGGGGAGGGGGTGAAAAACTGTTTTTT; CDR3: CASSAWGGGGEKLFF; V: TRBV7-2; size: NA; D: NA; J: TRBJ1-4
DNA: TGTGCCAGTAGGAGCTCGGAGGGCGCGGTGGAGACCCAGTACTTC; CDR3: CASRSSEGAVETQYF; V: TRBV19; size: NA; D: NA; J: TRBJ2-5
DNA: TGTGCCAGCAGTGAACCAGGGCAGGGTGGAAACACCATATATTTT; CDR3: CASSEPGQGGNTIYF; V: TRBV6-1; size: NA; D: NA; J: TRBJ1-3
DNA: TGCGCCAGCAGCGAACGTCGCCAGGGGGCAGGTGAAAAACTGTTTTTT; CDR3: CASSERRQGAGEKLFF; V: TRBV5-1; size: NA; D: TRBD1; J: TRBJ1-4
DNA: TGTGCCAGCAGTTACTCCCGGGGGAACTATGGCTACACCTTC; CDR3: CASSYSRGNYGYTF; V: TRBV6-6; size: NA; D: NA; J: TRBJ1-2
DNA: TGTGCCAGCAGGGGACGGGAGGGCCCCTGGGAGACCCAGTACTTC; CDR3: CASRGREGPWETQYF; V: TRBV2; size: NA; D: TRBD2; J: TRBJ2-5
DNA: TGCGCCAGCAGCCAAGAGGGACTAGCGGGGGGCCAGGCCCAGTACTTC; CDR3: CASSQEGLAGGQAQYF; V: TRBV4-1; size: NA; D: TRBD2; J: TRBJ2-5
DNA: TGCGCCAGCAGCTCGGGACAGGGGGCAAGAGGAGAAAAACTGTTTTTT; CDR3: CASSSGQGARGEKLFF; V: TRBV5-1; size: NA; D: TRBD1; J: TRBJ1-4
DNA: TGTGCCTGGAGTCCCCTCCTTCTAGGGGGCTTTTCGCCTGGGGCCAACGTCCTGACTTTC; CDR3: CAWSPLLLGGFSPGANVLTF; V: TRBV30; size: NA; D: TRBD1; J: TRBJ2-6
DNA: TGTGCCAGCAGCTCGGGACTAGCGGGGTTCACAGATACGCAGTATTTT; CDR3: CASSSGLAGFTDTQYF; V: TRBV11-3; size: once; D: TRBD2; J: TRBJ2-3
DNA: TGTGCCGGCAGTCTTTCTAACTATGGCTACACCTTC; CDR3: CAGSLSNYGYTF; V: TRBV2; size: once; D: NA; J: TRBJ1-2
DNA: TGTGCCAGCAGTTCCTCCAGGGTATGGGAGCAGTTCTTC; CDR3: CASSSSRVWEQFF; V: TRBV28; size: few; D: NA; J: TRBJ2-1
DNA: TGTGCCGGGGGGACAGGATCGCCGGTTTGGGACACCATATATTTT; CDR3: CAGGTGSPVWDTIYF; V: TRBV28; size: once; D: TRBD1; J: TRBJ1-3
DNA: TGTGCCAGCTCACCCATCCGGGGACAGGGCTCTGGAAACACCATATATTTT; CDR3: CASSPIRGQGSGNTIYF; V: TRBV18; size: NA; D: TRBD1; J: TRBJ1-3
DNA: TGTGCCAGCTCCCCACGACTTGGCCATGAGCAGTTCTTC; CDR3: CASSPRLGHEQFF; V: TRBV6-4; size: NA; D: NA; J: TRBJ2-1
DNA: TGTGCCAGCAGTTCGGGACTAGCGGGGTACAATGAGCAGTTCTTC; CDR3: CASSSGLAGYNEQFF; V: TRBV28; size: NA; D: TRBD2; J: TRBJ2-1
DNA: TGTGCCAGCAGTTTATGGGCTAGCGGGAGCGACTACGAGCAGTACTTC; CDR3: CASSLWASGSDYEQYF; V: TRBV28; size: NA; D: TRBD2; J: TRBJ2-7
DNA: TGCAGCGTGACAGGGGGCGTTGAAAAACTGTTTTTT; CDR3: CSVTGGVEKLFF; V: TRBV29-1; size: NA; D: TRBD1; J: TRBJ1-4
DNA: TGCGCCAGCAGCCAAGATAGGGGAGTCGGCTATGGCTACACCTTC; CDR3: CASSQDRGVGYGYTF; V: TRBV4-1; size: NA; D: NA; J: TRBJ1-2
DNA: TGTGCCAGCAGCATAAGACAGGAGGGGTCACCCCTCCACTTT; CDR3: CASSIRQEGSPLHF; V: TRBV7-9; size: NA; D: NA; J: TRBJ1-6
DNA: TGTGCCAGCAGCGGACAGGGTGGTTGGGCCAACGTCCTGACTTTC; CDR3: CASSGQGGWANVLTF; V: TRBV9; size: NA; D: TRBD1; J: TRBJ2-6
DNA: TGTGCCAGCAGTTTAGGAGCGCCGGCGGGGGAGCTGTTTTTT; CDR3: CASSLGAPAGELFF; V: TRBV28; size: few; D: NA; J: TRBJ2-2
DNA: TGCGCCAGCGTACCCGGGTGGGCAGCCCAAGAGACCCAGTACTTC; CDR3: CASVPGWAAQETQYF; V: TRBV5-1; size: NA; D: NA; J: TRBJ2-5
DNA: TGTGCCACCACTAAGTTAGGACTAGCAGGCGATGAGCAGTTCTTC; CDR3: CATTKLGLAGDEQFF; V: TRBV6-5; size: NA; D: TRBD2; J: TRBJ2-1
DNA: TGTGCCAGCAGAGTGACTAGCGGAAGCTACAATGAGCAGTTCTTC; CDR3: CASRVTSGSYNEQFF; V: TRBV7-3; size: once; D: TRBD2; J: TRBJ2-1
DNA: TGTGCCAGCAGTGTAGGTGGGGTCCGAGCTTTCTTT; CDR3: CASSVGGVRAFF; V: TRBV2; size: NA; D: NA; J: TRBJ1-1
DNA: TGTGCCAGTAGTTCTGGGATCTGGGAGACCCAGTACTTC; CDR3: CASSSGIWETQYF; V: TRBV19; size: NA; D: NA; J: TRBJ2-5
DNA: TGTGCCAGCTTGAGGGGGTACACTGAAGCTTTCTTT; CDR3: CASLRGYTEAFF; V: TRBV12-3/TRBV12-4; size: NA; D: NA; J: TRBJ1-1
DNA: TGTGCCACCAGTGATTTCTCGGGGTTCGGGAACACCGGGGAGCTGTTTTTT; CDR3: CATSDFSGFGNTGELFF; V: TRBV24-1; size: NA; D: NA; J: TRBJ2-2
DNA: TGTGCCAGCAGCTTAGACCAAGGACAGGCGGTTGATAAGGAAGGCTACACCTTC; CDR3: CASSLDQGQAVDKEGYTF; V: TRBV11-2; size: NA; D: TRBD1; J: TRBJ1-2
DNA: TGTGCCAGCAGTTACGGGGGAGAAGGCACTGAAGCTTTCTTT; CDR3: CASSYGGEGTEAFF; V: TRBV6-6; size: NA; D: NA; J: TRBJ1-1
DNA: TGTGCCAGCAGCTTTGGGACTAGCGGGGGTGGAGATGAGCAGTTCTTC; CDR3: CASSFGTSGGGDEQFF; V: TRBV9; size: NA; D: TRBD2; J: TRBJ2-1
DNA: TGTGCCAGCAGTTCATCCGGGACAGGGGGTTACGAGCAGTACTTC; CDR3: CASSSSGTGGYEQYF; V: TRBV28; size: NA; D: TRBD1; J: TRBJ2-7
DNA: TGTGCCAGCAGTGAGGGGGGCTCCTACAATGAGCAGTTCTTC; CDR3: CASSEGGSYNEQFF; V: TRBV6-4; size: NA; D: NA; J: TRBJ2-1
DNA: TGCGCCAGCAGTGCCGGGAGCTATGGCTACACCTTC; CDR3: CASSAGSYGYTF; V: TRBV10-1; size: NA; D: NA; J: TRBJ1-2
DNA: TGTGCCAGCAGCACCGGGGGACCTAGGGCGCGGGGCTACACCTTC; CDR3: CASSTGGPRARGYTF; V: TRBV6-5; size: few; D: NA; J: TRBJ1-2
DNA: TGTGCCAGCAGCTTGGGGGCAGGGTATCATGGCTACACCTTC; CDR3: CASSLGAGYHGYTF; V: TRBV5-8; size: NA; D: NA; J: TRBJ1-2